These 3 T cell receptor beta chains originate from one sample sequenced in a study of vaccination and CD4 T cells after COVID-19. What these receptors recognize is not known. Sequence data for DNA of cultured CD4+ T cells were generated by the Oncomine TCR Beta short-read assay. MiXCR, applied by TCRdb to the PCR reads, yields one record per CDR3 protein. The table lists about 17,000 distinct CDR3 sequences, roughly 59% of them singletons, with 4% to 6.5% in the top ten. As for treatment: approximately nine-day PBMC culture with coronavirus spike peptide pools or control peptides (ViraFEST assay). The material sequenced was CD4+ T cells from blood, cultured in vitro, taken after SARS-CoV-2 vaccination. These receptors were collected from a human donor who had recovered from COVID-19.

The chain carries TRBV19 and TRBJ2-7; 10 bases are a match to TRBD1. Germline CDR1 and CDR2: LNHDA and SQIVND (reference sequence). With 5 bases clipped from V and 3 bases from J, the junction kept 7 bases outside the gene matches. This CDR3 region has 15 residues. CDR3 region: CASSPTGGSLYEQYF. In nucleotides, the CDR3 is TGTGCCAGTAGTCCGACAGGGGGCTCGCTCTACGAGCAGTACTTC.

The chain employs TRBV11-3 and TRBJ1-2, with a possible D match to TRBD1 (5 bases). Germline V gene data show CDR1 as SGHNT and CDR2 as YENEEA. CDR3 length: 15 residues. V lost 0 bases to trimming and J lost 8 bases, with 16 bases between them. The DNA of the CDR3 is TGTGCCAGCAGCTTAGACGGAGGGCTAGGGACCGGCTACACCTTC. It encodes CASSLDGGLGTGYTF. Filled out from reference TRBV11-3 and TRBJ1-2, the complete variable domain reads EAGVVQSPRYKIIEKKQPVAFWCNPISGHNTLYWYLQNLGQGPELLIRYENEEAVDDSQLPKDRFSAERLKGVDSTLKIQPAELGDSAVYLCASSLDGGLGTGYTFGSGTRLTVV.

The genes are TRBV6-1 and TRBJ1-1; 9 nucleotides line up with TRBD1. V lost 6 bases and J lost 1; bases outside the gene matches: 3. The V gene's germline CDR1 is MNHNS and CDR2 SASEGT. The CDR3 covers 14 residues. The CDR3 bases are TGTGCCAGCAGAACAGGGGGCCGGAACACTGAAGCTTTCTTT. It specifies CASRTGGRNTEAFF.